This T cell receptor beta chain was documented in a study of OX40 agonist ivuxolimab in advanced cancers. Across the whole study: Dose-escalation subjects each had hepatocellular carcinoma, melanoma, renal cell or head and neck cancer. Study-level points and caveats: Low levels of normalized T-cell clonal expansion also appeared in some nonresponders. Clonal expansion from baseline to week 6 occurred in both CD4+ and CD8+ T cells.

The method was immunoSEQ multiplex PCR; TCRdb's version includes in-frame clones alone and lacks a portion of them. In the table there are more than 65,000 clones, approximately 90% of which are singletons. Details on this clone: What it binds is not known.

This CDR3 spans 13 amino acids. Trimming took off 0 bases at V and 4 bases at J, with 3 bases between the two ends. Germline V lookup: CDR1 SGHAT, CDR2 FQNNGV. The input for sequencing was CD4+ or CD8+ T cells sorted from blood, taken in a trial of the OX40 agonist ivuxolimab. The chain links TRBV11-2 to TRBJ2-2; no reliable D call. The TCR comes from an adult with an advanced solid tumor such as melanoma, head and neck, liver or kidney cancer. The CDR3 DNA reads as TGTGCCAGCAGCTTAGATGGCACCGGGGAGCTGTTTTTT. As protein: CASSLDGTGELFF.